Below, 10 T cell receptor beta chains from the same sample are listed, as sequenced in a study of blood T cell repertoires in COVID-19. Profiling relied on immunoSEQ multiplex PCR, and the TCRdb table lists in-frame clones only, not all of them. Of around 160,000 clones in the sample, 80% were seen once. Sequencing used PBMCs or T cells enriched from blood (not recorded which). The receptors stem from a woman aged 55-69 years who had recovered from COVID-19.

This clone was seen once. This sequence joins TRBV30 and TRBJ2-1, with D tentatively TRBD1 (6 bases). The CDR3 is 12 amino acids. Trimming took 4 bases from V and 9 from J, leaving 13 bases between them. Germline-derived CDR1 and CDR2 are GTSNPN and SVGIG (reference sequence). In DNA, the CDR3 is TGTGCCTGGACCAGCCGCAGGGGTGAGCAGTTCTTC. Its translation is CAWTSRRGEQFF. Combining the CDR3 with reference TRBV30 and TRBJ2-1 gives the whole variable domain SQTIHQWPATLVQPVGSPLSLECTVEGTSNPNLYWYRQAAGRGLQLLFYSVGIGQISSEVPQNLSASRPQDRQFILSSKKLLLSDSGFYLCAWTSRRGEQFFGPGTRLTVL.

This clone was seen a handful of times. The chain is built from TRBV5-1 and TRBJ2-7; D is perhaps TRBD2 (5 bases). This CDR3 region has 14 residues. Germline CDR1 SGHRS, CDR2 YFSETQ. Trimming removed 0 bases at V and 2 bases at J, with 9 bases between. The CDR3 nucleotides are TGCGCCAGCAGCTTGGCGGGGAAGCCCTACGAGCAGTACTTC. It is translated as CASSLAGKPYEQYF.

V usage is TRBV30 and J usage is TRBJ1-4; D is unresolved. The CDR3 is 12 residues long. Trimming removed 4 bases at V and 8 bases at J, with 11 bases between. Germline-derived CDR1 and CDR2 are GTSNPN and SVGIG (reference sequence). The CDR3 is CAWNLLKEKLFF. The DNA of the CDR3 is TGTGCCTGGAATCTACTGAAGGAAAAACTGTTTTTT.

J is TRBJ1-2 and V is TRBV25-1; tentatively, D is TRBD1 (5 bases). This CDR3 spans 14 amino acids. Trimming stripped 1 base from V and 7 bases from J, with 13 bases between. Germline-derived CDR1 and CDR2 are MGHDK and SYGVNS. This CDR3 is CASSESPGSGGYTF. CDR3 nucleotides: TGTGCCAGCAGTGAATCCCCAGGGTCCGGTGGCTACACCTTC.

The CDR3 is CAWSKNSGQLLLYGYTF. In DNA form, the CDR3 reads TGTGCCTGGAGTAAAAACTCGGGACAGTTACTCCTCTACGGCTACACCTTC. The chain is built from TRBV30 and TRBJ1-2; 7 bases fit TRBD1. With V trimmed by 2 bases and J by 8 bases, 20 bases remained unmatched. The CDR3 is 17 residues long. Germline CDR1 is GTSNPN and CDR2 is SVGIG (reference sequence).

This clone was found once. At one end, the junction sequence differs from germline, possibly due to a read error. This chain uses TRBV12-3 or TRBV12-4 with TRBJ2-2; D not certain. This CDR3 region has 13 residues. The DNA of the CDR3 is TGTGCCAGCAGTATAGCCTTAGCCGGGGAGCTGTTTTTT. Its protein is CASSIALAGELFF.

This chain connects TRBV30 to TRBJ1-3; D remains unclear. The CDR3 sequence is 12 residues long. Trimming stripped 4 bases from V and 3 bases from J, with 7 bases between. Germline V gene lookup returns CDR1 GTSNPN and CDR2 SVGIG (reference sequence). CDR3 DNA: TGTGCCTGGATCAGATTTGGAAACACCATATATTTT. Translating it yields CAWIRFGNTIYF.

The rearrangement links TRBV7-9 to TRBJ2-5; possible D gene TRBD2, 5 bases. The ends were cut back, 0 bases at V and 5 bases at J, with 13 bases in the middle. In germline, CDR1 is SEHNR, CDR2 FQNEAQ (reference sequence). The CDR3 length is 15 residues. The CDR3 spells CASSLALPGTETQYF. The CDR3 nucleotides read TGTGCCAGCAGCTTAGCTCTCCCGGGAACGGAGACCCAGTACTTC.

The chain combines TRBV4-1 with TRBJ2-5; perhaps TRBD1 as D (5 bases). Trimming took off 1 base at V and 5 bases at J, with 14 bases between the two ends. This CDR3 is 15 amino acids long. Germline V gene data show CDR1 as MGHRA and CDR2 as YSYEKL. CDR3 DNA: TGCGCCAGCAGCCAAGGTGTTGGGGCTTGGGAGACCCAGTACTTC. This encodes CASSQGVGAWETQYF.

V usage is TRBV9 and J usage is TRBJ2-3, with 10 positions matching TRBD2. In germline, CDR1 is SGDLS, CDR2 YYNGEE. This CDR3 contains 15 residues. The V gene end was trimmed by 3 bases and the J gene end by 1 base; junction bases not matched to a gene: 2. DNA for the CDR3: TGTGCCAGCAGCGAAGCGGGGGGGGGCACAGATACGCAGTATTTT. Translating it yields CASSEAGGGTDTQYF. The entire variable domain, with the rest obtained from reference TRBV9 and TRBJ2-3, is as follows: DSGVTQTPKHLITATGQRVTLRCSPRSGDLSVYWYQQSLDQGLQFLIQYYNGEERAKGNILERFSAQQFPDLHSELNLSSLELGDSALYFCASSEAGGGTDTQYFGPGTRLTVL.